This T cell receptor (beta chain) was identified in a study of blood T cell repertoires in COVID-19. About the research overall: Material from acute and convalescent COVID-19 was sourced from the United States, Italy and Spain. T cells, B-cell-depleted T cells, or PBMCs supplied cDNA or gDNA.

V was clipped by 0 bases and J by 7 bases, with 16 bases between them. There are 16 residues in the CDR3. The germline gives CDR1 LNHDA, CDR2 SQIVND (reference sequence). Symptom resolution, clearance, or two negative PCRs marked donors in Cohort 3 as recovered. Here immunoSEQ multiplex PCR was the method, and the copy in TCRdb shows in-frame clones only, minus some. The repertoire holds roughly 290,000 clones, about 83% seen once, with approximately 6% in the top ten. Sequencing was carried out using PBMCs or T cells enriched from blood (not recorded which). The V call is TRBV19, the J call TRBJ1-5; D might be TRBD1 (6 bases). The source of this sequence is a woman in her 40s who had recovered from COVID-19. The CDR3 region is CASSIDMGAAGQPQHF. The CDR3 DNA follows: TGTGCCAGTAGTATAGATATGGGGGCGGCAGGCCAGCCCCAGCATTTT.